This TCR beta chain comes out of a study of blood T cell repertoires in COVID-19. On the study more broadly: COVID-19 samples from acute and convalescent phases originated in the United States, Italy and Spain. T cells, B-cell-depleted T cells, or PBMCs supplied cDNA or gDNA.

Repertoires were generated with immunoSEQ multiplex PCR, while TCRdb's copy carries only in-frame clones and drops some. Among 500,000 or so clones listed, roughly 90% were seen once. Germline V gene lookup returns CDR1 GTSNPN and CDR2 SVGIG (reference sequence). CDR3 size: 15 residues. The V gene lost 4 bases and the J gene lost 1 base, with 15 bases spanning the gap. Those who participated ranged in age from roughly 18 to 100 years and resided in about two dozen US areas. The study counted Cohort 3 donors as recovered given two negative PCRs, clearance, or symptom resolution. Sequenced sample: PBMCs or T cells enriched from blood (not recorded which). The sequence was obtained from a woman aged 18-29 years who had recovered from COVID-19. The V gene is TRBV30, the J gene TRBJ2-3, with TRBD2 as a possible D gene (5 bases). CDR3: CAWTRTPWGTDTQYF. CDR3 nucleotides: TGTGCCTGGACAAGGACTCCCTGGGGCACAGATACGCAGTATTTT.